The TCR beta chain described here comes from a study of metastatic and nonmetastatic thyroid tumors. At the level of the study: Repertoires were compared across blood and tumor or nodule tissue from malignant and benign thyroid patients.

All patients were untreated before thyroid surgery. This clone qualifies as medium-sized (0.01 to 0.1%). Per the study methods: The study took CDR3 differences across clinicopathological groups and made a distant-metastasis classifier for papillary thyroid cancer from them. TCRdb reprocessed the PCR reads using MiXCR. TCRdb's processing, not the authors', yielded these V and J calls. The table lists about 15,000 clones, around 20% of them singletons. CDR1 is DFQATT, CDR2 SNEGSKA, per germline (reference sequence). The CDR3 sequence is 17 residues long. V lost 5 bases, J lost 0 bases, and 16 bases stayed unmatched.

The J gene is TRBJ2-7, the V gene TRBV20-1; TRBD2 matches at 7 bases. Specimen: blood. The TCR was taken from a female donor with papillary thyroid cancer or a benign thyroid nodule (not recorded which). Some clones in this sample may be carry-over from other donors' samples. The CDR3 DNA reads as TGCAGTGCTTACACTTCCTCCGGACTAGAGGGCTCCTACGAGCAGTACTTC. Its translation: CSAYTSSGLEGSYEQYF.